The rows below give T cell receptor beta chains drawn from one sample of a study of shared clonotypes between healthy human individuals. Data came from immunoSEQ multiplex PCR; TCRdb stores just in-frame clones and leaves some out. The sample holds roughly 500,000 clones; 76% are singletons and the top ten take over 10%. Input material: PBMCs. These receptor sequences come from a woman in her forties in good health. Some clones in this sample may be carry-over from other donors' samples. Each CDR3 is given with its conserved first and last residue. The D gene is left open where the match is weak. Size values are once, few and many counts, or a class for expanded clones, and some rows have none.

TRBD2	TRBV7-8	.	TRBJ2-7	CASSLSGRSSYEQYF	TGTGCCAGCAGCTTAAGCGGGAGGAGCTCCTACGAGCAGTACTTC
.	TRBV19	.	TRBJ1-1	CASSSPGLKNTEAFF	TGTGCCAGTAGTAGCCCGGGACTGAAGAACACTGAAGCTTTCTTT
.	TRBV4-3	few	TRBJ2-1	CARGTEDNNEQFF	TGCGCCAGGGGGACTGAGGACAACAATGAGCAGTTCTTC
TRBD2	TRBV27	.	TRBJ2-5	CASSLGTSGETQYF	TGTGCTAGCAGTTTAGGTACTAGCGGAGAGACCCAGTACTTC
.	TRBV19	.	TRBJ2-2	CASSEGLYTGELFF	TGTGCCAGTAGTGAGGGGTTATACACCGGGGAGCTGTTTTTT
TRBD2	TRBV7-8	.	TRBJ2-1	CASSFNRLAGDNEQFF	TGTGCCAGCAGCTTTAATCGACTAGCGGGGGACAATGAGCAGTTCTTC
.	TRBV30	.	TRBJ1-3	CAWSSPSFSGNTIYF	TGTGCCTGGAGTTCCCCGTCTTTCTCTGGAAACACCATATATTTT
TRBD2	TRBV28	.	TRBJ2-1	CASGTAPLAANEQFF	TGTGCCAGCGGGACCGCTCCGCTAGCGGCCAATGAGCAGTTCTTC
.	TRBV6-5	.	TRBJ1-3	CASTGSGNTIYF	TGTGCCAGTACCGGCTCTGGAAACACCATATATTTT
.	TRBV4-1	.	TRBJ2-3	CASSRTYTLTDTQYF	TGCGCCAGCAGCCGGACATACACCCTCACAGATACGCAGTATTTT
.	TRBV29-1	.	TRBJ2-5	CSVSSTQTLETQYF	TGCAGCGTTTCTAGCACACAAACTTTGGAGACCCAGTACTTC
.	TRBV30	once	TRBJ2-7	CAWSVGGSYEQYF	TGTGCCTGGAGTGTGGGCGGCTCCTACGAGCAGTACTTC
.	TRBV5-1	many	TRBJ2-5	CASSLGGSGGETQYF	TGCGCCAGCAGCTTGGGAGGGAGCGGCGGGGAGACCCAGTACTTC
TRBD1	TRBV11-2	.	TRBJ2-7	CANVGQGRYEQYF	TGTGCCAATGTCGGACAGGGCCGTTACGAGCAGTACTTC
TRBD2	TRBV5-5	.	TRBJ2-2	CASSFLAGDTGELFF	TGTGCCAGCAGCTTCTTAGCGGGAGACACCGGGGAGCTGTTTTTT
.	TRBV15	.	TRBJ2-3	CATSRDPDASTDTQYF	TGTGCCACCAGCAGAGATCCAGACGCTAGCACAGATACGCAGTATTTT
.	TRBV19	once	TRBJ1-5	CASSPYSRVLSNQPQHF	TGTGCCAGTAGTCCCTACTCCAGGGTTCTTAGCAATCAGCCCCAGCATTTT
.	TRBV11-2	few	TRBJ2-7	CASSLSGRSSYEQYF	TGTGCCAGCAGCTTATCGGGCAGGAGCTCCTACGAGCAGTACTTC
.	TRBV5-4	.	TRBJ2-7	CASNYYGYEQYF	TGTGCCAGCAACTACTACGGATACGAGCAGTACTTC
TRBD2	TRBV7-3	.	TRBJ2-2	CASSYRKLAGGPTGELFF	TGTGCCAGCAGCTATCGTAAACTAGCGGGAGGGCCTACCGGGGAGCTGTTTTTT
.	TRBV28	.	TRBJ1-1	CASSEHGAVDTEAFF	TGTGCCAGCAGTGAGCACGGGGCCGTGGACACTGAAGCTTTCTTT
.	TRBV9	few	TRBJ2-2	CASSPSLATGELFF	TGTGCCAGCAGCCCTTCGCTAGCTACCGGGGAGCTGTTTTTT
TRBD1	TRBV6-1	few	TRBJ1-5	CASSPGTGDQPQHF	TGTGCCAGCAGCCCCGGGACAGGGGATCAGCCCCAGCATTTT
TRBD2	TRBV9	.	TRBJ2-5	CASSSGTSGQETQYF	TGTGCCAGCAGCTCCGGGACTAGCGGACAAGAGACCCAGTACTTC
.	TRBV28	.	TRBJ1-1	CASSLFGGTGNTEAFF	TGTGCCAGCAGTTTATTCGGGGGGACTGGGAACACTGAAGCTTTCTTT
.	TRBV5-1	.	TRBJ2-1	CASSPDPLSPSYNEQFF	TGCGCCAGCAGCCCGGACCCTTTGAGCCCCTCTTACAATGAGCAGTTCTTC
.	TRBV15	once	TRBJ1-2	CATSRDNPVGVGGYTF	TGTGCCACCAGCAGAGATAACCCAGTAGGGGTGGGTGGCTACACCTTC